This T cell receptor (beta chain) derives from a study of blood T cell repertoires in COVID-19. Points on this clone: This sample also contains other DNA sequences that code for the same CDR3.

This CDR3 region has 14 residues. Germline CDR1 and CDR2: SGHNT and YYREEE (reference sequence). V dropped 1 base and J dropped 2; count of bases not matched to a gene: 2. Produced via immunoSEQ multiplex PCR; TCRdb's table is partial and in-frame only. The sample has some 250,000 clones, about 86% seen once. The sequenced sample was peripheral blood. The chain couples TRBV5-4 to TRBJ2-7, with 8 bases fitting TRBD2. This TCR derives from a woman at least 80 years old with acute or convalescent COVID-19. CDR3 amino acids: CASSLTGGPYEQYF. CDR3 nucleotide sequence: TGTGCCAGCAGCTTGACGGGGGGGCCCTACGAGCAGTACTTC.